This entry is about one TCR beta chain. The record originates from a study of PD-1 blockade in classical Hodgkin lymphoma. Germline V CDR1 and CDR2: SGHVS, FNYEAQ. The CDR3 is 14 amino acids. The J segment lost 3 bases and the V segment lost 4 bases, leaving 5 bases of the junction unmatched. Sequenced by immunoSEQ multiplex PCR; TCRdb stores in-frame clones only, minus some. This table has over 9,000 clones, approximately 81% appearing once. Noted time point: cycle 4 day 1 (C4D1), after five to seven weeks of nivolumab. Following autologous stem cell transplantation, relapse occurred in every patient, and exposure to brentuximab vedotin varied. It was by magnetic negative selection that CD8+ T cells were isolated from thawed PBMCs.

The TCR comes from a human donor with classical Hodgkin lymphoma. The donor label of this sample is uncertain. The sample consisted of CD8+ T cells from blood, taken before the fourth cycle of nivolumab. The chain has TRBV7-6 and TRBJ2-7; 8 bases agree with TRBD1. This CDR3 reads CASSSGTGYYEQYF. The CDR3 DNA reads TGTGCCAGCAGCTCCGGGACAGGCTACTACGAGCAGTACTTC.